The 29 T cell receptor beta chains below all came from one sample that was sequenced in a study of cytomegalovirus exposure and HLA in healthy donors. PCR involved 60 Vbeta and 13 Jbeta primers. Using immunoSEQ multiplex PCR, the repertoire was profiled, and TCRdb retains in-frame clones only, with some absent. The table lists more than 85,000 clones, 81% of them singletons. The sample taken for sequencing was PBMCs. These receptors came from a woman in her twenties or thirties in good health and CMV-seronegative.

A few counts support this clone. This rearrangement joins TRBV5-1 to TRBJ2-4, with unresolved D. This CDR3 comprises 17 residues. V lost 0 bases and J lost 0, with 13 bases in between. The germline gives CDR1 SGHRS, CDR2 YFSETQ. The CDR3 region is CASSLGISRLAKNIQYF. As DNA, the CDR3 is TGCGCCAGCAGCTTGGGTATCTCGCGGCTAGCCAAAAACATTCAGTACTTC. Combining the CDR3 with reference TRBV5-1 and TRBJ2-4 gives the whole variable domain KAGVTQTPRYLIKTRGQQVTLSCSPISGHRSVSWYQQTPGQGLQFLFEYFSETQRNKGNFPGRFSGRQFSNSRSEMNVSTLELGDSALYLCASSLGISRLAKNIQYFGAGTRLSVL.

The rearrangement uses TRBV19 and TRBJ1-2, with unresolved D. Looked up from germline, CDR1 is LNHDA and CDR2 is SQIVND (reference sequence). CDR3 length equals 13 residues. Trimming took off 9 bases at V and 4 bases at J, with 15 bases between the two ends. The CDR3 bases are TGTGCCAGCGCGTGGAGGGAGGGCTATGGCTACACCTTC. Translation gives CASAWREGYGYTF.

This clone was seen more than once but under ten times. V gene TRBV9 combines with J gene TRBJ2-3, with D tentatively TRBD1 (6 bases). CDR1 and CDR2 from the germline V gene are SGDLS and YYNGEE. The CDR3 is made up of 19 amino acids. Trimming stripped 3 bases from V and 0 bases from J, with 23 bases between. The CDR3 protein is CASSATTGLRASSTDTQYF. The CDR3 DNA follows: TGTGCCAGCAGCGCAACTACAGGGCTTCGCGCCTCGAGCACAGATACGCAGTATTTT.

The gene calls are TRBV6-5 and TRBJ2-5; D is ambiguous. The germline CDR1 and CDR2 sequences are MNHEY and SVGAGI. V lost 0 bases to trimming and J lost 5 bases, with 7 bases between them. The CDR3 spans 13 residues. The CDR3 bases are TGTGCCAGCAGTTACTCTGCCCAGGAGACCCAGTACTTC. This sequence encodes CASSYSAQETQYF.

This chain uses TRBV4-1 with TRBJ2-2; 8 bases line up with TRBD1. Germline CDR1 MGHRA, CDR2 YSYEKL. The J segment lost 0 bases and the V segment lost 2 bases, leaving 11 bases of the junction unmatched. The CDR3 sequence is 19 residues long. In nucleotides, the CDR3 is TGCGCCAGCAGCCAATTTACGGACAGGGTCGAAACGAACACCGGGGAGCTGTTTTTT. This codes for CASSQFTDRVETNTGELFF.

The chain recombines TRBV7-2 with TRBJ1-6; the D is unclear. The CDR3 runs 12 residues. Trimming cost V 5 bases and J 6 bases, with 5 bases left between them. The germline gives CDR1 SGHTA, CDR2 FQGNSA. The CDR3 loop is CASSPLNSPLHF. CDR3 in DNA: TGTGCCAGCAGCCCCCTTAATTCACCCCTCCACTTT.

A few counts support this clone. The rearrangement joins TRBV5-4 to TRBJ1-2; TRBD1 is a possible D gene (5 bases). This CDR3 spans 15 amino acids. Germline V lookup: CDR1 SGHNT, CDR2 YYREEE (reference sequence). V was clipped by 1 base and J by 4 bases, with 14 bases between them. CDR3 protein: CASSLSAGRVYGYTF. The CDR3 nucleotides read TGTGCCAGCAGCTTGTCGGCAGGGAGGGTCTATGGCTACACCTTC.

V is TRBV7-2 and J is TRBJ2-5, with D possibly matching TRBD2 (6 bases). The J call is doubtful: the DNA matches TRBJ2-7 better. The CDR3 totals 16 residues. The V gene's germline CDR1 is SGHTA and CDR2 FQGNSA. The DNA for the CDR3 is TGTGCCAGCAGCTTAGAGGGCGTCGGGAGCAGTTACGAGCAGTACTTC. Its protein is CASSLEGVGSSYEQYF.

The chain uses TRBV10-2 and TRBJ2-7; 8 bases fit TRBD2. This CDR3 is 14 amino acids long. Per the germline V gene, CDR1 is WSHSY and CDR2 is SAAADI. The junction had 7 bases not matched to a gene; V was cut back by 4 bases and J by 5 bases. The CDR3, as DNA: TGCGCCAGCAGTGTTATCGGGAGGGCCGACGAGCAGTACTTC. Encoded protein: CASSVIGRADEQYF.

The chain recombines TRBV19 with TRBJ1-5; 8 bases map to TRBD1. Germline lookup yields CDR1 LNHDA and CDR2 SQIVND (reference sequence). The CDR3 extends over 16 amino acids. V trimming: 9 bases; J trimming: 0 bases; junction bases outside the gene matches: 10. CDR3 loop: CASRDRSSGSNQPQHF. The CDR3 nucleotides read TGTGCCAGCAGGGACAGGAGTTCAGGTAGCAATCAGCCCCAGCATTTT.

The chain combines TRBV28 with TRBJ2-7; TRBD1 matches at 10 bases. This CDR3 has 15 amino acids. The junction had 7 bases not matched to a gene; V was cut back by 5 bases and J by 3 bases. Germline CDR1 reads MDHEN; CDR2 reads SYDVKM. CDR3 in amino acids: CASSLTGTGDYEQYF. The CDR3 DNA follows: TGTGCCAGCAGTCTGACCGGGACAGGGGACTACGAGCAGTACTTC.

The gene calls are TRBV19 and TRBJ1-5; TRBD1 is a possible D gene (6 bases). The CDR3 totals 15 residues. V was pared by 7 bases and J by 0 bases, with 13 bases between. Germline CDR1 is LNHDA and CDR2 is SQIVND (reference sequence). The CDR3 nucleotides read TGTGCCAGTACCTTCCAGACAGGTAGCAATCAGCCCCAGCATTTT. It translates to CASTFQTGSNQPQHF.

This chain uses TRBV28 with TRBJ1-2, with 7 nucleotides matching TRBD1. CDR3 size: 13 residues. J was trimmed by 7 bases and V by 5 bases; bases with no gene match: 7. The V gene's germline CDR1 is MDHEN and CDR2 SYDVKM. CDR3 loop: CASSGRQGSGYTF. The CDR3 DNA sequence: TGTGCCAGCAGTGGGAGACAGGGCAGTGGCTACACCTTC.

The chain couples TRBV10-3 to TRBJ1-1; D remains ambiguous. This CDR3 is built from 12 residues. Germline CDR1 and CDR2: ENHRY and SYGVKD. V shed 5 bases and J shed 1 base, with 5 bases lying between them. The chain's CDR3 is CAISTENTEAFF. CDR3 DNA: TGTGCCATCAGTACAGAGAACACTGAAGCTTTCTTT.

The chain is built from TRBV28 and TRBJ2-2, with 12 positions matching TRBD2. Germline lookup yields CDR1 MDHEN and CDR2 SYDVKM. V dropped 2 bases and J dropped 7; count of bases not matched to a gene: 8. This CDR3 is 17 amino acids long. CDR3 sequence (DNA): TGTGCCAGCAGTTTAGGCCTTGGACTAGCGGGAAACGGGGAGCTGTTTTTT. It yields the protein CASSLGLGLAGNGELFF.

This chain connects TRBV4-3 to TRBJ1-2; D is uncertain. V gave up 0 bases and J gave up 5 bases, with 7 bases separating them. The CDR3 length is 13 residues. The germline V gene has CDR1 LGHNA and CDR2 YSLEER. The DNA for the CDR3 is TGCGCCAGCAGCCAAGACAGGAAGTATGGCTACACCTTC. It specifies CASSQDRKYGYTF.

The chain recombines TRBV7-3 with TRBJ2-2; 8 bases map to TRBD1. Germline lookup yields CDR1 SGHTA and CDR2 FQGTGA. The CDR3 is 16 residues long. The junction had 5 bases not matched to a gene; V was cut back by 4 bases and J by 1 base. The CDR3 DNA follows: TGTGCCAGCAGCTCGGACAGGGCGAAGAACACCGGGGAGCTGTTTTTT. This gives the protein CASSSDRAKNTGELFF.

The gene calls are TRBV14 and TRBJ1-2; the D gene is possibly TRBD1 (6 bases). Per germline, CDR1 SGHDN and CDR2 FVKESK. V lost 5 bases to trimming and J lost 8 bases, with 12 bases between them. The CDR3 spans 12 residues. This chain's CDR3 is CASSYHRDGYTF. In nucleotides, the CDR3 is TGTGCCAGCAGCTACCACAGGGACGGCTACACCTTC.

V and J are TRBV7-9 and TRBJ1-1; TRBD1 is a possible D gene (6 bases). V was pared by 5 bases and J by 1 base, with 14 bases between. Germline lookup yields CDR1 SEHNR and CDR2 FQNEAQ (reference sequence). The CDR3 has 15 amino acids. The CDR3: CASSPRGQRNTEAFF. The DNA of the CDR3 is TGTGCCAGCAGCCCCCGGGGACAACGGAACACTGAAGCTTTCTTT.

The chain is built from TRBV6-5 and TRBJ2-1; the match to TRBD1 covers 10 bases. Germline trimming cut 6 bases from V and 8 bases from J; bases unmatched to any gene: 10. The CDR3 covers 15 residues. CDR1 is MNHEY, CDR2 SVGAGI, per germline. CDR3 bases: TGTGCCAGCAGCCACTTCGACAGGGGGCGAGATGAGCAGTTCTTC. Amino acid sequence: CASSHFDRGRDEQFF.

V usage is TRBV28 and J usage is TRBJ1-1, with unresolved D. V lost 6 bases, J lost 2 bases, and 13 bases lay in between. Germline V gene data show CDR1 as MDHEN and CDR2 as SYDVKM. This CDR3 region has 14 residues. The CDR3 sequence: CASSYSLLNTEAFF. The CDR3 nucleotides read TGTGCCAGCAGCTACAGCCTATTAAACACTGAAGCTTTCTTT.

This chain connects TRBV7-8 to TRBJ2-1; 14 positions match TRBD2. CDR1 and CDR2 (germline): SGHVS, FQNEAQ. The CDR3 spans 19 residues. Germline trimming cut 5 bases from V and 2 bases from J; bases unmatched to any gene: 11. The CDR3 DNA sequence: TGTGCCAGCAGCAGACCCTCGGGACTAGCGGGAGACACCTACAATGAGCAGTTCTTC. It codes for CASSRPSGLAGDTYNEQFF.

The V and J genes are TRBV29-1 and TRBJ1-1, with D unresolved. The CDR3 is 11 residues long. Per germline, CDR1 SQVTM and CDR2 ANQGSEA. The V and J ends lost 7 bases and 6 bases respectively, with 12 bases between them. The CDR3 spells CSGKVAAEAFF. The CDR3 nucleotides read TGCAGCGGGAAGGTGGCGGCTGAAGCTTTCTTT.

This clone was detected a few times. The chain recombines TRBV5-6 with TRBJ1-1; 7 nucleotides line up with TRBD1. Looked up from germline, CDR1 is SGHDT and CDR2 is YYEEEE. V was pared by 3 bases and J by 8 bases, with 4 bases of the junction left unmatched. CDR3 length: 12 residues. CDR3 coding DNA: TGTGCCAGCAGCTACCTGACAGGGGAAGCTTTCTTT. Amino acids: CASSYLTGEAFF.

This clone was observed a single time. The CDR3 DNA reads as TGTGCCAGCAGCTTTCCAGGGGAAGGCTACACCTTC. It specifies CASSFPGEGYTF. V usage is TRBV7-9 and J usage is TRBJ1-2, with D possibly TRBD1 on 6 matching bases. The CDR3 runs 12 residues. V lost 3 bases and J 8 bases, leaving 10 bases between the germline ends. Germline CDR1 is SEHNR and CDR2 is FQNEAQ (reference sequence). Complete variable domain (other parts from reference TRBV7-9 and TRBJ1-2): DTGVSQNPRHKITKRGQNVTFRCDPISEHNRLYWYRQTLGQGPEFLTYFQNEAQLEKSRLLSDRFSAERPKGSFSTLEIQRTEQGDSAMYLCASSFPGEGYTFGSGTRLTVV.

In its sample, this clone was seen a few times. The genes are TRBV19 and TRBJ2-5; a possible D gene is TRBD2 (7 bases). Germline assignment: CDR1 LNHDA and CDR2 SQIVND (reference sequence). The CDR3 is 17 amino acids. V was shortened by 5 bases and J by 5 bases, with 24 bases between the two germline ends. In DNA form, the CDR3 reads TGTGCCAGTAGTGCCCAAACGGGGGGCGCGTTATGGGAGACCCAGTACTTC. It translates to CASSAQTGGALWETQYF.

This sequence joins TRBV4-3 and TRBJ1-2, with D uncertain. CDR1 and CDR2 (germline): LGHNA, YSLEER. Trimming took 0 bases from V and 7 from J, leaving 12 bases between them. The CDR3 has 14 residues. This CDR3 reads CASSQDRRYGGYTF. The DNA of the CDR3 is TGCGCCAGCAGCCAAGATCGCAGATATGGTGGCTACACCTTC.

The J gene is TRBJ1-4, the V gene TRBV5-6, with D perhaps matching TRBD1 (5 bases). Germline lookup yields CDR1 SGHDT and CDR2 YYEEEE. This CDR3 comprises 15 residues. Trimming stripped 0 bases from V and 2 bases from J, with 8 bases between. The CDR3 sequence is CASSLAGVTNEKLFF. CDR3 DNA: TGTGCCAGCAGCTTGGCGGGGGTGACTAATGAAAAACTGTTTTTT.

The chain joins TRBV7-2 to TRBJ2-3, with 7 nucleotides matching TRBD2. The CDR3 is made up of 15 amino acids. V was pared by 5 bases and J by 6 bases, with 11 bases of the junction left unmatched. The germline CDR1 and CDR2 sequences are SGHTA and FQGNSA. CDR3 in amino acids: CASSRTRTRSDTQYF. The DNA of the CDR3 is TGTGCCAGCAGCCGAACCCGGACTAGATCGGATACGCAGTATTTT.